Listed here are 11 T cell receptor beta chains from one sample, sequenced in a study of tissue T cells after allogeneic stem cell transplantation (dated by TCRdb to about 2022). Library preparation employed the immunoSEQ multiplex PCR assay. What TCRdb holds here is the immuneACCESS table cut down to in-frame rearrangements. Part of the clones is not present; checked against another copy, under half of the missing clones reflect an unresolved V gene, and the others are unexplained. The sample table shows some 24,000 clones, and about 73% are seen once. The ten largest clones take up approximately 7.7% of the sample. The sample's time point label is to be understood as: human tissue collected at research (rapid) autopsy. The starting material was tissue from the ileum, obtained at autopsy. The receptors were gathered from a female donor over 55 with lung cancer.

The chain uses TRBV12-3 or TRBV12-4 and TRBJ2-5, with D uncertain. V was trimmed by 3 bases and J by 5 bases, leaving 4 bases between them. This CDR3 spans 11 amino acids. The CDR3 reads CASSFLETQYF. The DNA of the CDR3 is TGTGCCAGCAGTTTCTTGGAGACCCAGTACTTC.

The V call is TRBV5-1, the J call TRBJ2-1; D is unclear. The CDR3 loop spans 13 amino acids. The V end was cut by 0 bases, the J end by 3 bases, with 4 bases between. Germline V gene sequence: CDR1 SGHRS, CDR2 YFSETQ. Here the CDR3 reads CASSLVYYNEQFF. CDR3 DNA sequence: TGCGCCAGCAGCTTGGTTTACTACAATGAGCAGTTCTTC.

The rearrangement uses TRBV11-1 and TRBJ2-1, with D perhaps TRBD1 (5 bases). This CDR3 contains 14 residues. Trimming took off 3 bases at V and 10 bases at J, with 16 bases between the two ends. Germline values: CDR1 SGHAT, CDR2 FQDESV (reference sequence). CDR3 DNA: TGTGCCAGCAGCTTGGGGCCAGATAGCCCGGAGCAGTTCTTC. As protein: CASSLGPDSPEQFF.

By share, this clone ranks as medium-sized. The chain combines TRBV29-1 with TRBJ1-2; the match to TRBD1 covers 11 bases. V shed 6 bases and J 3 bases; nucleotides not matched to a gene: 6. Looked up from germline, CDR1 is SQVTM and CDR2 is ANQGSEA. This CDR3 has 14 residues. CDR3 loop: CSVRTGGADYGYTF. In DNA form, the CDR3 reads TGCAGCGTGAGGACAGGGGGCGCGGACTATGGCTACACCTTC.

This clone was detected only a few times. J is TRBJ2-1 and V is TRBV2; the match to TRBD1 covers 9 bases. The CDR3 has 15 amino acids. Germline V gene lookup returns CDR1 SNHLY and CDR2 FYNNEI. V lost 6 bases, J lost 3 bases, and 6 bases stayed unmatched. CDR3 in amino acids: CASSVGQGSYNEQFF. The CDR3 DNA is TGTGCCAGCAGCGTGGGACAGGGAAGCTACAATGAGCAGTTCTTC.

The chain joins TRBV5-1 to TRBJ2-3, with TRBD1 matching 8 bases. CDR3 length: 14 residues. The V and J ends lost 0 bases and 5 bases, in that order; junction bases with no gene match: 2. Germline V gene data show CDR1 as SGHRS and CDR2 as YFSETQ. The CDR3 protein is CASSLVQGVDTQYF. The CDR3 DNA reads TGCGCCAGCAGCTTGGTACAGGGGGTAGATACGCAGTATTTT.

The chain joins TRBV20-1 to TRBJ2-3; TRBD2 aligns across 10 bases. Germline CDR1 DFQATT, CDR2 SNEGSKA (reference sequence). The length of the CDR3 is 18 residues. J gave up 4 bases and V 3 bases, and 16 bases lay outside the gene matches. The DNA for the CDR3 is TGCAGTGCTAGTAGTCTAGCGGGAGCGGGCGTGCGAGCAGATACGCAGTATTTT. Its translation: CSASSLAGAGVRADTQYF.

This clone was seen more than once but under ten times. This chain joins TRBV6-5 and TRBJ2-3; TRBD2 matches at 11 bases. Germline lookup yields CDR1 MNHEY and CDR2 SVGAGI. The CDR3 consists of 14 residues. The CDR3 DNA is TGTGCTGTTAGGGGGACTAGCGGAACAAATACGCAGTATTTT. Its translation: CAVRGTSGTNTQYF.

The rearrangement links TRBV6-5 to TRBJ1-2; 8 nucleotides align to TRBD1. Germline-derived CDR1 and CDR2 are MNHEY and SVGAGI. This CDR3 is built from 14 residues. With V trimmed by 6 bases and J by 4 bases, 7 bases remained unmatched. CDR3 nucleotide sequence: TGTGCCAGCAGCTCCGGGACAGGCCTCTATGGCTACACCTTC. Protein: CASSSGTGLYGYTF.

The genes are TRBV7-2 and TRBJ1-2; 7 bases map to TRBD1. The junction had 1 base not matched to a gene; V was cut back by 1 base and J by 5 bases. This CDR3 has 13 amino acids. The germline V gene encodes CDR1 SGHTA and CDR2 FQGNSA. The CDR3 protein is CASSLEQGYGYTF. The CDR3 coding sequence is TGTGCCAGCAGCTTAGAACAGGGGTATGGCTACACCTTC.

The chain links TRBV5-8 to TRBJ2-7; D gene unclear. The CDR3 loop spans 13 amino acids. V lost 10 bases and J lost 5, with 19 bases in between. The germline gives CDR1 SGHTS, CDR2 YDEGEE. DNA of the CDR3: TGTGCCTGTCGAAGGTCAGATTCGGACGAGCAGTACTTC. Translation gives CACRRSDSDEQYF.